The source of this TCR beta chain is a study of cytomegalovirus exposure and HLA in healthy donors (dated by TCRdb to about 2017). Background for the entire study: In an earlier analysis of approximately 500 of the donors, 276 Gb of sequence data and 117 million unique TCR beta sequences from about 179 million T cells were reported. An early release that covered around 590 HLA-typed donors contained approximately 300 gigabases of sequencing data and approximately 85 million unique TCR sequences. Of the roughly 410 genotyped donors, approximately 81% were placed in the genetic ancestry cluster associated with self-reported Caucasian donors. The study aimed to test whether signatures of past pathogen exposure could be identified by cataloging public T cell receptors. The study used immunosequencing to profile the T cell repertoires of several hundred subjects and linked those repertoires to cytomegalovirus serostatus. Besides the first cohort of around 700 subjects, a separate validation cohort made up of about 120 different subjects was used. High-throughput TCR immunosequencing, statistical association of individual TCRs with disease status, and machine learning were combined to predict cytomegalovirus infection status. A later analysis re-examined previously published TCR beta repertoires from around 670 donors and added high-resolution HLA genotyping to investigate patterns of TCR occurrence. In the later analysis, no new phenotypic data were used to find candidate immune exposures; instead, reliance was placed on TCR beta sequences and their occurrence across donors. An earlier analysis of some 500 of the donors used high-throughput TCR beta sequencing to judge whether each TCR beta V gene segment behaved as functional or pseudogenic. Donor age, sex, ethnicity and CMV serostatus were compiled together with the repertoire data. In a later genetic analysis, genome-wide SNP genotypes for about three fifths of the roughly 670 donors were used, and that subset was treated as a discovery cohort. Every discovery cohort repertoire had been produced on one sequencing platform. HLA typing included class I and class II loci at four-digit resolution. The number of donors typed differed by locus, with roughly 620-630 for A, B, C, DRB1 and DQB1, 522 for DQA1, approximately 570 for DPA1, and roughly 450 for DPB1. Several DR-DQ haplotypes were treated as single units for association and clustering because of strong linkage in the cohort. Among 350 to 400 genotyped donors of the cohort, an average of 235,054 unique TCR beta nucleotide sequences were sequenced per donor, roughly a sixth of them non-productive. Overall study outcomes, separate from this receptor: Immune exposure information for the cohort was limited to CMV serostatus. According to a later analysis, TCR association rates differed among HLA loci, with DRB1 alleles showing the most associated TCRs and HLA-C alleles showing the fewest. Across donors, most TCR sequences were observed very rarely, whereas some public TCRs were present in many individuals. According to a later analysis, most CMV-associated TCR beta chains appeared to be HLA-restricted, and the HLA associations seemed to be driven largely by CMV exposure. Specific HLA alleles were associated with some 15,000 TCR beta sequences at a false discovery rate of 0.05 in a later analysis. V-gene and J-gene trimming of TCR beta chains was associated with a missense DCLRE1C variant in a later genetic analysis, and the association was replicated in an independent cohort. A group of highly shared sequence variants was considered likely to be a technical artifact of the sequencing pipeline. A later genetic analysis reported fewer N-insertions in productive TCRs among donors in an Asian-associated ancestry cluster than the roughly 700-donor mean. HLA typing was unavailable for some donors at each locus, so association tests used only the typed subset. In the study, approximately 150 TCR beta chains were listed as associated with cytomegalovirus. Cytomegalovirus status was reported to be diagnosed by the classifier with high specificity and sensitivity in both the original and validation cohorts. A further reported finding was that TCR beta sequences accurately predicted the HLA-A and HLA-B alleles for most subjects in the first cohort. In a later analysis, HLA-associated TCR beta chains showed more clonal expansion and lower generation probabilities than non-associated chains that were equally common. Assigning TCR associations to individual alleles was difficult when HLA alleles, especially DR and DQ, strongly co-occurred. A later analysis reported that several top co-occurrence clusters appeared linked to parvovirus B19, influenza, CMV and Epstein-Barr virus. In vitro tests confirmed that a few of the cytomegalovirus-associated TCR beta chains recognize cytomegalovirus antigens. Sequencing depth was assumed to be roughly uniform across donors in the presence/absence analyses, though that assumption may not hold. The authors suggested that the approach could potentially be extended to other disease states and immunological phenotypes. Because counts were too low, 15 to 20 rarely observed V segments, including chromosome 9 orphons, were excluded from the earlier analysis of around 640 of the donors. Because the 87-base-pair reads could not distinguish some IMGT-functional V segments, including TRBV6-2 and TRBV6-3, those segments were excluded. The cohort was sequenced for TCR beta chains only, and without alpha or paired-chain data the features that could be detected were limited. Linkage disequilibrium might explain the correlated functional status among segregating V segments, but an unknown experimental factor could not be ruled out. Broadly in line with IMGT annotations, most TCR beta V segments showed up in productive rearrangements about 87% or about 30% of the time in an earlier analysis of some 590 of the donors.

The cohort comprised some 730 healthy bone marrow donors. At the time of sampling, every cohort member was nominally healthy, though immune exposures that went unrecorded were likely present. The donor was CMV seropositive and was included in the group of almost 300 seropositive cohort members. A peripheral blood sample was provided by each donor, and peripheral blood mononuclear cells were used for TCR beta sequencing. Genomic DNA extraction from the blood cell samples was performed with the Qiagen DNeasy Blood Extraction Kit. From its cysteine to its phenylalanine, the CDR3 spans 16 amino acids. Only the CDR3 DNA stays, 48 bases, in frame from base 1. The germline V gene yields LGHNA for CDR1 and YSLEER for CDR2. After removal of 0 bases from V and 4 bases from J, the junction retains 1 base not matched to a gene. This clone appeared many times. Its cognate antigen has yet to be identified. No much larger clone is present one base from it, and per-base qualities are unavailable.

Libraries were built with the immunoSEQ multiplex PCR assay. For the multiplex PCR, a mixture combining 60 forward primers for TCR Vbeta segments and 13 reverse primers for TCR Jbeta segments was used. The CDR3 region of rearranged TCR beta genes was amplified from genomic DNA by a multiplex PCR assay. Amplified TCR beta libraries were sequenced as 87-base-pair reads on the Illumina HiSeq System. From the authors' description of their analysis: Across the 500 to 700 repertoires, a later analysis counted roughly 84 million unique TCR beta chains, some 11 million of which were shared by at least two donors. A nearest-neighbor algorithm error-corrected the raw reads and collapsed the reads into unique sequences, merging closely related sequences to remove PCR and sequencing errors. V, D and J gene segments were assigned by aligning CDR3 sequences to IMGT reference sequences. For a sequence to be retained, at least a six-nucleotide match to both a V gene segment and a J gene segment was required. Rearrangements were classified as productive when the CDR3 lacked stop codons and remained in frame with V and J, and all other rearrangements were classified as non-productive. CDR3 was defined according to IMGT convention as the region running from the second conserved V-encoded cysteine to the conserved J-encoded phenylalanine. Sequences without an unambiguous match to a single V gene segment were excluded from the earlier analysis of over 500 of the donors. An earlier analysis of a few hundred of the donors classified V segments as functional when productive rearrangements were above 56.7% and as segregating when the standard deviation between donors was above 5%. A statistical classification framework was built to diagnose cytomegalovirus status from the catalog of TCR beta chain sequences. A later analysis assigned V and J genes by comparing TCR nucleotide sequences with IMGT/GENE-DB human TR gene sequences. In a later analysis, CDR3 sequences and most-parsimonious VDJ recombination scenarios were assigned using the TCRdist pipeline. In a later analysis, each TCR beta chain was defined by its CDR3 amino acid sequence together with its V-gene family, and reads lacking a unique V-gene family were excluded. To address suspected cross-contamination and a sequencing artifact, a later analysis removed 592 highly shared, low-generation-probability nucleotide sequences. In a later analysis, a clonal expansion index was calculated for each public chain from normalized within-repertoire ranks of inferred template counts. In a later analysis, generation probabilities were computed using a VDJ recombination model fitted to out-of-frame rearrangements, and the results were checked against IGoR. In a later analysis, TCR-TCR, TCR-HLA and TCR-CMV co-occurrence was scored with hypergeometric tests, and a repertoire-size bias correction was applied to TCR pairs. False discovery rates were estimated in a later analysis by permuting HLA or CMV assignments 20 times. A later analysis grouped co-occurring TCRs with DBSCAN, adding TCRdist sequence similarity when clustering within HLA-allele-positive subsets. Repertoires with fewer than 30,000 or more than 120,000 public chains were left out of co-occurrence clustering, as were about 5 repertoires with anomalous nucleotide sharing. TCRdb carries this immuneACCESS record with in-frame sequences only. Its versions omit some clonotypes, under half of them owing to an unresolved V gene in the studies checked, with the rest unexplained. V and J calls and clone size are those listed in that table; D and trimming were worked out from the DNA. This sample lists about 38,000 clones; about 66% were detected once. The top ten clones comprise more than 15% of the sample.

This receptor was obtained from a man aged 50 or older in good health and CMV-seropositive. The rearranged chain carries TRBV4-3 and TRBJ2-6; 9 of the junction bases match TRBD1. Sequencing was carried out using PBMCs. The CDR3 is CASSQEGTGGANVLTF. The DNA sequence is given as TGCGCCAGCAGCCAAGAGGGGACAGGGGGGGCCAACGTCCTGACTTTC.